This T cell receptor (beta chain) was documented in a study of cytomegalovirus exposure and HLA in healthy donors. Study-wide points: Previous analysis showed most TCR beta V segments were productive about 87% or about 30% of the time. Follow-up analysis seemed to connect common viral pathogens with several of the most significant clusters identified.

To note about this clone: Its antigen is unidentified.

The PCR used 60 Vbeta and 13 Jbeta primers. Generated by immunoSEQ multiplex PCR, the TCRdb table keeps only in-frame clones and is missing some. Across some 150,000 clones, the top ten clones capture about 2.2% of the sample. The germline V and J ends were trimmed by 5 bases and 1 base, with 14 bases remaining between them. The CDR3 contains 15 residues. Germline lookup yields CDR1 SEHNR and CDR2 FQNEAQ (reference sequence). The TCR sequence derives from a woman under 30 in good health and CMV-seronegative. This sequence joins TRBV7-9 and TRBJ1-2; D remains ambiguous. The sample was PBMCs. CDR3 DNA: TGTGCCAGCAGCCATCAAATAGCCCGTAACTATGGCTACACCTTC. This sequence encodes CASSHQIARNYGYTF. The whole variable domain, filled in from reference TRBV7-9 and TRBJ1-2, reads DTGVSQNPRHKITKRGQNVTFRCDPISEHNRLYWYRQTLGQGPEFLTYFQNEAQLEKSRLLSDRFSAERPKGSFSTLEIQRTEQGDSAMYLCASSHQIARNYGYTFGSGTRLTVV.